These 25 T cell receptor beta chains originate from one sample sequenced in a study of beta chain features in type 1 diabetes. Study-level findings and limits: For Type 1 diabetes patients, all four CD4+ subsets carried TCRB CDR3s that were moderately but significantly shorter.

No antigen is known for these receptors. The whole isolated RNA underwent reverse transcription, so sequencing captured expressed TCRB transcripts. The repertoire was sequenced with immunoSEQ multiplex PCR; TCRdb's copy has only in-frame clones and lacks some. The data hold about 160,000 clones, with 50% to 70% observed a single time. What was sequenced was naive CD4+ T cells from blood. The origin of the receptors is a man aged 30 to 39 with type 1 diabetes.

The chain recombines TRBV29-1 with TRBJ2-7; the D is unclear. V lost 4 bases and J 4 bases, leaving 14 bases between the germline ends. This CDR3 comprises 13 residues. Per germline, CDR1 SQVTM and CDR2 ANQGSEA. Here the CDR3 DNA reads TGCAGCGTTGGGCCCCTAGGCCGTTACGAGCAGTACTTC. It codes for CSVGPLGRYEQYF.

The chain uses TRBV30 and TRBJ2-5; a possible D gene is TRBD2 (6 bases). The CDR3 consists of 14 residues. V lost 1 base to trimming and J lost 1 base, with 10 bases between them. Germline CDR1 reads GTSNPN; CDR2 reads SVGIG (reference sequence). The CDR3 region has the DNA TGTGCCTGGAGTGGATCCGGGGGCCAAGAGACCCAGTACTTC. Its translation: CAWSGSGGQETQYF.

The V gene is TRBV7-9, the J gene TRBJ1-2, with D hard to call. The germline V gene has CDR1 SEHNR and CDR2 FQNEAQ (reference sequence). The V and J ends lost 2 bases and 6 bases respectively, with 7 bases between them. The CDR3 has 12 residues. CDR3: CASSLRRDGYTF. As DNA, the CDR3 is TGTGCCAGCAGCTTACGTAGGGATGGCTACACCTTC.

The chain combines TRBV7-9 with TRBJ2-7, with TRBD1 as a possible D gene (6 bases). The V gene lost 3 bases and the J gene lost 1 base, with 10 bases spanning the gap. Germline V lookup: CDR1 SEHNR, CDR2 FQNEAQ (reference sequence). This CDR3 region has 14 residues. The CDR3 region is CASSFAGVSYEQYF. The DNA for the CDR3 is TGTGCCAGCAGCTTCGCAGGGGTGTCCTACGAGCAGTACTTC.

This clone occurred a few times. The chain carries TRBV5-1 and TRBJ2-3; D unclear. V was shortened by 0 bases and J by 2 bases, with 16 bases between the two germline ends. The CDR3 has 17 residues. Germline V CDR1 and CDR2: SGHRS, YFSETQ. The CDR3 nucleotides are TGCGCCAGCAGCTTGGGCCAAAACTTCCCGTCCACAGATACGCAGTATTTT. This codes for CASSLGQNFPSTDTQYF.

This clone came up a few times. The V and J genes are TRBV5-6 and TRBJ2-5; D unclear. The CDR3 spans 14 residues. The germline V gene encodes CDR1 SGHDT and CDR2 YYEEEE. The ends were cut back, 0 bases at V and 3 bases at J, with 9 bases in the middle. The CDR3, as DNA: TGTGCCAGCAGCTTGGGGTCAGTCAAAGAGACCCAGTACTTC. Translated: CASSLGSVKETQYF.

This clone was seen once. The chain has TRBV6-5 and TRBJ2-4, with D hard to call. Germline V gene lookup returns CDR1 MNHEY and CDR2 SVGAGI. The V end lost 0 bases, the J end lost 10 bases, and 10 bases lay between the germline ends. The CDR3 contains 13 residues. Written as DNA, the CDR3 is TGTGCCAGCAGTTACTCATCCGATGCAATTCAGTACTTC. Translated, it gives CASSYSSDAIQYF.

The V gene is TRBV9, the J gene TRBJ2-5; D gene uncertain. This CDR3 spans 14 amino acids. V gave up 0 bases and J gave up 5 bases, with 11 bases separating them. The germline V gene encodes CDR1 SGDLS and CDR2 YYNGEE. CDR3 amino acids: CASSVGSFGETQYF. CDR3 sequence (DNA): TGTGCCAGCAGCGTAGGGAGTTTCGGGGAGACCCAGTACTTC. Together with reference TRBV9 and TRBJ2-5, the CDR3 gives the full variable domain: DSGVTQTPKHLITATGQRVTLRCSPRSGDLSVYWYQQSLDQGLQFLIQYYNGEERAKGNILERFSAQQFPDLHSELNLSSLELGDSALYFCASSVGSFGETQYFGPGTRLLVL.

This clone was picked up a small number of times. The chain employs TRBV7-9 and TRBJ2-1; TRBD2 matches 8 bases. Trimming cost V 1 base and J 0 bases; bases outside gene matches: 5. The germline V gene has CDR1 SEHNR and CDR2 FQNEAQ (reference sequence). The CDR3 runs to 17 residues. The CDR3 coding sequence is TGTGCCAGCAGCTTAGATCTTGCGGGAGGCTCCTACAATGAGCAGTTCTTC. It codes for CASSLDLAGGSYNEQFF.

The gene calls are TRBV14 and TRBJ2-7; no clear D gene. Germline assignment: CDR1 SGHDN and CDR2 FVKESK. Trimming cost V 4 bases and J 3 bases, with 16 bases left between them. There are 15 residues in the CDR3. For the CDR3, the DNA is TGTGCCAGCAGCCCCATGCCGTACCCCGACTACGAGCAGTACTTC. Translation: CASSPMPYPDYEQYF.

This clone was detected a few times. The CDR3 loop is CASSPWDRGSGYTF. The CDR3 DNA reads as TGTGCCAGCTCACCCTGGGACAGGGGATCCGGCTACACCTTC. The V and J genes are TRBV18 and TRBJ1-2, with 10 bases lining up with TRBD1. This CDR3 is 14 amino acids long. Germline CDR1 KGHSH, CDR2 LQKENI. Germline trimming cut 3 bases from V and 8 bases from J; bases unmatched to any gene: 6.

The chain combines TRBV5-6 with TRBJ2-3, with 7 bases fitting TRBD2. In germline, CDR1 is SGHDT, CDR2 YYEEEE. CDR3 length: 15 residues. Trimming at V came to 6 bases and at J to 5 bases, leaving 12 bases not matched to a gene. Here the CDR3 DNA reads TGTGCCAGCACCCAAGAAGCGGGGCCGATAGATACGCAGTATTTT. Amino acids: CASTQEAGPIDTQYF.

The V call is TRBV29-1, the J call TRBJ1-2; the match to TRBD1 covers 9 bases. Germline V lookup: CDR1 SQVTM, CDR2 ANQGSEA. The CDR3 is 11 amino acids. Trimming at V came to 7 bases and at J to 6 bases, leaving 3 bases not matched to a gene. The CDR3: CSGGQGNGYTF. Written as DNA, the CDR3 is TGCAGCGGGGGACAGGGTAATGGCTACACCTTC.

This clone was seen just once. The V gene is TRBV29-1, the J gene TRBJ1-2; D possibly corresponds to TRBD1 (6 bases). The V and J ends lost 7 bases and 0 bases respectively, with 12 bases between them. The CDR3 spans 13 residues. Germline CDR1 is SQVTM and CDR2 is ANQGSEA. The CDR3 is CSAGVLANYGYTF. In DNA, the CDR3 is TGCAGCGCAGGGGTGCTAGCTAACTATGGCTACACCTTC.

The chain recombines TRBV21-1 with TRBJ2-1; whether TRBD2, the table's D call, matches the DNA was not checked. TRBV21-1 is described as a pseudogene. The CDR3 is 12 residues long. The CDR3 DNA reads TGTGCCGGCCGGGGAGTCTACAATGAGCAGTTCTTC. This encodes CAGRGVYNEQFF.

V and J are TRBV6-6 and TRBJ2-1, with D perhaps being TRBD1 or TRBD2 (5 bases each). Trimming left V 8 bases short and J 7 bases short, with 15 bases between. The CDR3 contains 13 residues. The germline gives CDR1 MNHNY, CDR2 SVGAGI (reference sequence). CDR3 protein: CASSPPGTNEQFF. CDR3 nucleotide sequence: TGTGCCAGCTCCCCGCCAGGGACGAATGAGCAGTTCTTC.

This clone was recorded a few times. The chain recombines TRBV7-9 with TRBJ2-1; no definite D call. The CDR3 spans 12 residues. Looked up from germline, CDR1 is SEHNR and CDR2 is FQNEAQ (reference sequence). Trimming left V 6 bases short and J 5 bases short, with 8 bases between. The CDR3: CASRGWHNEQFF. CDR3 coding DNA: TGTGCCAGCAGAGGATGGCACAATGAGCAGTTCTTC. The entire variable domain, with the rest obtained from reference TRBV7-9 and TRBJ2-1, is as follows: DTGVSQNPRHKITKRGQNVTFRCDPISEHNRLYWYRQTLGQGPEFLTYFQNEAQLEKSRLLSDRFSAERPKGSFSTLEIQRTEQGDSAMYLCASRGWHNEQFFGPGTRLTVL.

V usage is TRBV13 and J usage is TRBJ2-2; 12 bases align to TRBD2. The V gene end was trimmed by 4 bases and the J gene end by 4 bases; junction bases not matched to a gene: 7. This CDR3 is 17 amino acids long. Germline V gene data show CDR1 as PRHDT and CDR2 as FYEKMQ (reference sequence). The CDR3 loop reads CASSSRTSGVLTGELFF. CDR3 in DNA: TGTGCCAGCAGCTCGCGGACTAGCGGGGTCCTCACCGGGGAGCTGTTTTTT.

CDR3 sequence: CASSQDLAAGQETQYF. The CDR3 nucleotides are TGCGCCAGCAGCCAAGATCTCGCAGCGGGCCAAGAGACCCAGTACTTC. The chain links TRBV4-3 to TRBJ2-5, with a possible D match to TRBD2 (6 bases). V dropped 0 bases and J dropped 1 base, with 12 bases sitting between them. CDR1 and CDR2 (germline): LGHNA, YSLEER. This CDR3 contains 16 residues.

V usage is TRBV14 and J usage is TRBJ1-1, with unresolved D. CDR1 and CDR2 (germline): SGHDN, FVKESK. The CDR3 is 12 residues long. V lost 5 bases to trimming and J lost 5 bases, with 9 bases between them. The CDR3 spells CASSGKWTEAFF. The CDR3 nucleotides are TGTGCCAGCAGCGGGAAGTGGACTGAAGCTTTCTTT.

This clone was seen a few times. This chain connects TRBV28 to TRBJ2-5; no reliable D call. The length of the CDR3 is 13 residues. V was clipped by 6 bases and J by 0 bases, with 8 bases between them. Germline CDR1 is MDHEN and CDR2 is SYDVKM. The CDR3 region has the DNA TGTGCCAGCAGCGCGGCTCACCAAGAGACCCAGTACTTC. Translation gives CASSAAHQETQYF.

This clone was recorded a few times. The chain recombines TRBV29-1 with TRBJ2-3; D gene uncertain. The CDR3 covers 15 residues. Looked up from germline, CDR1 is SQVTM and CDR2 is ANQGSEA. Between the trimmed V and J ends, which lost 5 bases and 2 bases, there was a span of 17 bases. The CDR3 DNA sequence: TGCAGCGTTAACAGTGGGTCCATCCTCACAGATACGCAGTATTTT. Amino acids: CSVNSGSILTDTQYF.

The chain is built from TRBV5-1 and TRBJ1-6, with a possible D match to TRBD1 (5 bases). Trimming removed 0 bases from V and 7 bases from J, with 11 bases in between. The germline gives CDR1 SGHRS, CDR2 YFSETQ. The CDR3 runs 15 residues. CDR3 in amino acids: CASSLVAGMNSPLHF. The CDR3 region has the DNA TGCGCCAGCAGCTTGGTCGCAGGGATGAATTCACCCCTCCACTTT.

The chain has TRBV9 and TRBJ2-6, with a tentative D call TRBD2 (6 bases). V lost 4 bases and J 0 bases, leaving 23 bases between the germline ends. Germline CDR1 and CDR2: SGDLS and YYNGEE. The CDR3 totals 20 residues. CDR3 sequence reads: CASSISRWGTPSSGANVLTF. The CDR3 DNA reads as TGTGCCAGCAGCATTTCCCGGTGGGGGACTCCTAGCTCTGGGGCCAACGTCCTGACTTTC.

CDR3 sequence: CSVAGGVGSNQPQHF. CDR3 sequence (DNA): TGCAGCGTTGCTGGGGGCGTAGGAAGCAATCAGCCCCAGCATTTT. V gene TRBV29-1 combines with J gene TRBJ1-5, with D possibly matching TRBD1 (6 bases). The CDR3 runs 15 residues. V was clipped by 4 bases and J by 1 base, with 14 bases between them. CDR1 is SQVTM and CDR2 is ANQGSEA in the germline V gene.